The source of this T cell receptor (beta chain) is a study of regulatory T cells in long-lasting Graves disease. Across the study: Treatment with antithyroid drugs for over 5 years, together with positive TSH receptor antibodies, meant persistent Graves' disease. Overall study results and limits: The sample size was small, and this may have reduced accuracy. Persistent disease was characterized by preferential usage of TRBV28, TRBJ1-2 and TRBJ2-5.

Sample time point: persistent/refractory GD, antithyroid drugs over 5 years with positive TRAb. Scientists built the TCR library using RNA that was extracted from PBMCs. As concerns this clonotype: Its target is unknown.

Arm-PCR of CDR3 regions with iRepertoire HTBI primers generated TCR beta libraries. TCRdb redid the calling of the multiplex PCR reads with MiXCR, one entry per CDR3 protein. The sample contains around 500,000 distinct CDR3 sequences, around 21% of which appear only once. The length of the CDR3 is 11 residues. The germline V gene has CDR1 MNHEY and CDR2 SMNVEV (reference sequence). V was pared by 5 bases and J by 7 bases, with 7 bases between. The genes are TRBV27 and TRBJ2-3; no reliable D call. The receptor was isolated from a female donor with Graves disease. This sample comprised peripheral blood mononuclear cells (PBMCs), obtained when the disease was refractory, from a patient treated with antithyroid drugs. CDR3 DNA sequence: TGTGCCAGCAGTCTCGAGAATACGCAGTATTTT. Protein product: CASSLENTQYF.